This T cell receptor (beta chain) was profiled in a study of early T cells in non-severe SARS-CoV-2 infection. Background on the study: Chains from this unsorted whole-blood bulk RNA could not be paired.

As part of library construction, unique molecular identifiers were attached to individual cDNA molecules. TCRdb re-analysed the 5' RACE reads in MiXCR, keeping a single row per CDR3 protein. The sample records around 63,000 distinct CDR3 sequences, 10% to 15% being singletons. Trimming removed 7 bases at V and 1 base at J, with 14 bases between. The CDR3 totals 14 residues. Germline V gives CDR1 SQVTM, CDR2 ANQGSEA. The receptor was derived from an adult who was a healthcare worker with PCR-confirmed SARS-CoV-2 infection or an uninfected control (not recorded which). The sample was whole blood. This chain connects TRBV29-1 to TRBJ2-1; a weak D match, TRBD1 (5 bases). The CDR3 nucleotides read TGCAGCGCCACTCGTCAGGGATCCTACAATGAGCAGTTCTTC. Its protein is CSATRQGSYNEQFF.